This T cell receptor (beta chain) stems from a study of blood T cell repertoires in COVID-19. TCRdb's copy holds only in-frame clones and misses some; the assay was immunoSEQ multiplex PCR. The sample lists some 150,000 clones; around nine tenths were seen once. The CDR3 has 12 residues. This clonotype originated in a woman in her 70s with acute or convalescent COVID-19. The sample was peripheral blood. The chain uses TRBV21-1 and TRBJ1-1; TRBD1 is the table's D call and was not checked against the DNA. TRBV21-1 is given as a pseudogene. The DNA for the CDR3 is TGTGCCAGCAGCAAAGCACGGGACAAAGCTTTCTTT. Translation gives CASSKARDKAFF.